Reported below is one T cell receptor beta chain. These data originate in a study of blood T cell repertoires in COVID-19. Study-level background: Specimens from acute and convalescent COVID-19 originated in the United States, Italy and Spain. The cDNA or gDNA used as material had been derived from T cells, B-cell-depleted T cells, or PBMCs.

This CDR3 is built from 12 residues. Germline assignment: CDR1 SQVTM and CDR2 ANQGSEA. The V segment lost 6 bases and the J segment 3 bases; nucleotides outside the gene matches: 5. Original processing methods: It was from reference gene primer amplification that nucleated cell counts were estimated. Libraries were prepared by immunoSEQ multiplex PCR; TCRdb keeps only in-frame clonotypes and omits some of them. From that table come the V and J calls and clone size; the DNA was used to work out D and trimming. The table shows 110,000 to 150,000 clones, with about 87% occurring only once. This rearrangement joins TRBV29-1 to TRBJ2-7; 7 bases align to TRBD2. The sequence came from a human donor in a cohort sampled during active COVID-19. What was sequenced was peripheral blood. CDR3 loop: CSVLTSLYEQYF. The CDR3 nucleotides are TGCAGCGTACTGACTAGCCTCTACGAGCAGTACTTC.